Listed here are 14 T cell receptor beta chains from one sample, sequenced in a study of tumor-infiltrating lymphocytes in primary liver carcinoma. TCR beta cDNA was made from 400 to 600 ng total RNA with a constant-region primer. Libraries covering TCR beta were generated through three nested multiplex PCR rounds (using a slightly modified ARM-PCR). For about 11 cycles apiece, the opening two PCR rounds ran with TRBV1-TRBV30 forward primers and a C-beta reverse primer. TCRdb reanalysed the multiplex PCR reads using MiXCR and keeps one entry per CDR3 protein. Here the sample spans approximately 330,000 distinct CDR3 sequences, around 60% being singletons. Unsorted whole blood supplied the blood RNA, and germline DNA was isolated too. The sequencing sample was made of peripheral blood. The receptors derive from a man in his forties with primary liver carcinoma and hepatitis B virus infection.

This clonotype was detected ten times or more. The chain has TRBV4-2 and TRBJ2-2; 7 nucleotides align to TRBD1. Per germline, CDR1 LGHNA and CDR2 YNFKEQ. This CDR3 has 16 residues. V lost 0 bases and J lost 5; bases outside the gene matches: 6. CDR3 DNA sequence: TGTGCCAGCAGCCAAGATGCGACAGGGTGGACCGGGGAGCTGTTTTTT. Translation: CASSQDATGWTGELFF.

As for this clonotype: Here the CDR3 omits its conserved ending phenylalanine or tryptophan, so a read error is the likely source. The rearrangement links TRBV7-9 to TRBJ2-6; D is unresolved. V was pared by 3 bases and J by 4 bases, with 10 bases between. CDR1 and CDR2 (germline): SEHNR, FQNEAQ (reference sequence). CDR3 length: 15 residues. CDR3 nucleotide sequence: TGTGCCAGCAGCTTGGCAGGTGGCGGGGCCAACGTCCTGACTCTC. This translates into CASSLAGGGANVLTL.

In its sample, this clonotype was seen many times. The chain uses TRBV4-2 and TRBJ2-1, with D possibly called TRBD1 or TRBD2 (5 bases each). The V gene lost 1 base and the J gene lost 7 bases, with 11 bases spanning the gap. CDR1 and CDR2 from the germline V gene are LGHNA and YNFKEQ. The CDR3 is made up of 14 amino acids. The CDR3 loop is CASSQGDGVNEQFF. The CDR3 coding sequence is TGTGCCAGCAGCCAAGGGGACGGGGTTAATGAGCAGTTCTTC.

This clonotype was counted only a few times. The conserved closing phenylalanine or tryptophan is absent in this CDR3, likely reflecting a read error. CDR3 sequence reads: CSVRGAETQYL. The CDR3 DNA reads TGCAGCGTTAGAGGGGCAGAGACCCAGTACTTG. This chain joins TRBV29-1 and TRBJ2-5; D tentatively reads TRBD1 or TRBD2 (5 bases each). There are 11 residues in the CDR3. Germline-derived CDR1 and CDR2 are SQVTM and ANQGSEA. The V end lost 5 bases, the J end lost 4 bases, and 8 bases lay between the germline ends.

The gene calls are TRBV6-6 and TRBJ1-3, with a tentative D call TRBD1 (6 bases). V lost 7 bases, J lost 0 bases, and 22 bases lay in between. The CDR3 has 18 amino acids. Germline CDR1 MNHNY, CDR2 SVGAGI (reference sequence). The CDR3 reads CASTQRGTRYVSGNTIYF. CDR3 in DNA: TGTGCCAGCACTCAGAGGGGGACGCGATATGTCTCTGGAAACACCATATATTTT.

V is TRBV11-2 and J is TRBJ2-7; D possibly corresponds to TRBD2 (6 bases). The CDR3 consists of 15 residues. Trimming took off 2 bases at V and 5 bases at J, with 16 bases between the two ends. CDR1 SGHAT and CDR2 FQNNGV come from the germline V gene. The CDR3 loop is CASSLTGTEVDEQYF. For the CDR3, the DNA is TGTGCCAGCAGCTTAACCGGGACTGAGGTTGACGAGCAGTACTTC. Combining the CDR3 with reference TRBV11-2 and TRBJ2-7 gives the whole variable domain EAGVAQSPRYKIIEKRQSVAFWCNPISGHATLYWYQQILGQGPKLLIQFQNNGVVDDSQLPKDRFSAERLKGVDSTLKIQPAKLEDSAVYLCASSLTGTEVDEQYFGPGTRLTVT.

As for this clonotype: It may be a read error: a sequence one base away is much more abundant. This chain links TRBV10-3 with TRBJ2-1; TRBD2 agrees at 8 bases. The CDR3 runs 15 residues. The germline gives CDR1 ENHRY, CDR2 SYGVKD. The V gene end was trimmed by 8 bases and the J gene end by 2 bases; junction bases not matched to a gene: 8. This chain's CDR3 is CAIGGGRNPYNEQFF. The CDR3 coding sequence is TGTGCCATCGGAGGCGGGAGGAACCCCTACAATGAGCAGTTCTTC.

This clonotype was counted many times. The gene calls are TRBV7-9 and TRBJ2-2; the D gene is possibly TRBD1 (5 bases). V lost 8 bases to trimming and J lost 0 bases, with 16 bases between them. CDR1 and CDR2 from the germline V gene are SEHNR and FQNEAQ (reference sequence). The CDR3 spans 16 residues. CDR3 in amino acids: CASATWTIANTGELFF. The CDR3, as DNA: TGTGCCAGCGCCACTTGGACAATCGCGAACACCGGGGAGCTGTTTTTT.

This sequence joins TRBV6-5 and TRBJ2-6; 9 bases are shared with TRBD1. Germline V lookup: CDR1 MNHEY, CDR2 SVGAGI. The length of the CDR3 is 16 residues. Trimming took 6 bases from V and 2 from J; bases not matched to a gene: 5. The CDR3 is CASRVTGGAGANVLTF. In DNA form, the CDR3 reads TGTGCCAGCAGGGTGACAGGGGGTGCTGGGGCCAACGTCCTGACTTTC.

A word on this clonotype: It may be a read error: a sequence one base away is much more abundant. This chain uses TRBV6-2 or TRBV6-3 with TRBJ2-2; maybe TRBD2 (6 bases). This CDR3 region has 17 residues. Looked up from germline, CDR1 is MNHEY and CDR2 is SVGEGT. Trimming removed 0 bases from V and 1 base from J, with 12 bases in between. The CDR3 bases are TGTGCCAGCAGTTACTCGGACGGGGGACGGAACACCGGGGAGCTGTTTTTT. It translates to CASSYSDGGRNTGELFF.

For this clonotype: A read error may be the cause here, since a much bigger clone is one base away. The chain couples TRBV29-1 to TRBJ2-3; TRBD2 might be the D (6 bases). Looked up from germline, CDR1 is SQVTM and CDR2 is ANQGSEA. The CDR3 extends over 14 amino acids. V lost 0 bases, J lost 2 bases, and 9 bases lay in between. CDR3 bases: TGCAGCGTTGAAGATGTAGCGGCCACAGATACGCAGTATTTT. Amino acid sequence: CSVEDVAATDTQYF.

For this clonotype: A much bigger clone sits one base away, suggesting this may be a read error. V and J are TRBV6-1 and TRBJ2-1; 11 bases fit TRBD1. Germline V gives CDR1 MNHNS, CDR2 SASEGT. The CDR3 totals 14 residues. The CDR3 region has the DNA TGTGTTACAAACCGGGACAGGGGGTACTATGAGCAGTTCTTC. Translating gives CVTNRDRGYYEQFF.

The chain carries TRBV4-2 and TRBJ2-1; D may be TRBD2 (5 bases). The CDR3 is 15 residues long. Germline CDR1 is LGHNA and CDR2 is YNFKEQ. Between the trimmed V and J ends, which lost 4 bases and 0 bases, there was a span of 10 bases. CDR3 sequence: CASSPQRDSYNEQFF. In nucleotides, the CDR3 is TGTGCCAGCAGCCCCCAGAGGGACTCCTACAATGAGCAGTTCTTC.

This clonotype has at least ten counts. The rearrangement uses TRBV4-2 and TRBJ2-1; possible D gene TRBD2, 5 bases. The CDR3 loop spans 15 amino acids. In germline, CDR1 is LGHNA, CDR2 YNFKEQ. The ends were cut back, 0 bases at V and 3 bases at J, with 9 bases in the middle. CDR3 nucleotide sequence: TGTGCCAGCAGCCAAGATCAGCGGATCTACAATGAGCAGTTCTTC. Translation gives CASSQDQRIYNEQFF.